This paragraph reports one TCR beta chain. Its antigen is not yet known. The record has no base qualities; no much larger clone is one base away. Receptor amplification or capture employed the immunoSEQ multiplex PCR assay. The multiplex PCR relied on a mix of 60 forward primers for TCR Vbeta segments and 13 reverse primers for TCR Jbeta segments. The CDR3 region of rearranged TCR beta genes was amplified from genomic DNA by a multiplex PCR assay. The amplified TCR beta libraries were sequenced on the Illumina HiSeq System as 87-base-pair reads. The study's processing was this. Across the 670 or so repertoires, a later analysis counted roughly 84 million unique TCR beta chains, roughly 11 million of which were shared by at least two donors. To remove PCR and sequencing errors, raw reads were error-corrected and collapsed into unique sequences using a nearest-neighbor algorithm that merged closely related sequences. CDR3 sequences were aligned to IMGT reference sequences to assign V, D and J gene segments. For a sequence to be retained, a match of at least six nucleotides was required to both a V gene segment and a J gene segment. Rearrangements were classified as productive when the CDR3 lacked stop codons and remained in frame with V and J, and all other rearrangements were classified as non-productive. CDR3 was defined according to IMGT convention as the region running from the second conserved V-encoded cysteine to the conserved J-encoded phenylalanine. The earlier analysis of more than 450 of the donors excluded sequences that lacked an unambiguous match to a single V gene segment. In an earlier analysis of around 590 of the donors, a V segment was called functional when productive rearrangements were above 56.7%, and segregating when the standard deviation between donors exceeded 5%. To diagnose cytomegalovirus status from the catalog of TCR beta chain sequences, a statistical classification framework was built. In a later analysis, TCR nucleotide sequences were compared against IMGT/GENE-DB human TR gene sequences so that V and J genes could be assigned. In a later analysis, CDR3 sequences and most-parsimonious VDJ recombination scenarios were assigned using the TCRdist pipeline. In a later analysis, each TCR beta chain was defined by its CDR3 amino acid sequence together with its V-gene family, and reads lacking a unique V-gene family were excluded. As a way to deal with suspected cross-contamination and a sequencing artifact, a later analysis dropped 592 nucleotide sequences that were highly shared and had low generation probability. For each public chain, a later analysis derived a clonal expansion index from normalized ranks of inferred template counts within each repertoire. In a later analysis, generation probabilities were computed using a VDJ recombination model fitted to out-of-frame rearrangements, and the results were checked against IGoR. Hypergeometric tests were used in a later analysis to score TCR-TCR, TCR-HLA and TCR-CMV co-occurrence, with a repertoire-size bias correction applied to the TCR pairs. False discovery rates were estimated in a later analysis by permuting HLA or CMV assignments 20 times. In a later analysis, co-occurring TCRs were grouped with DBSCAN, and TCRdist sequence similarity was added when clustering was performed within HLA-allele-positive subsets. Co-occurrence clustering excluded repertoires with fewer than 30,000 or more than 120,000 public chains, plus five with anomalous nucleotide sharing. TCRdb retrieved this table from immuneACCESS and kept in-frame rearrangements only. Not all clones are present; in checked studies, unresolved V genes account for under half, and no reason is known for the remainder. The D gene and trimming were derived from the DNA, and the V and J assignments and clone size from that table. This sample holds over 110,000 clones; 82% were observed only once. Of the sample, less than 3% is held by the ten largest clones.

These data come from a study of cytomegalovirus exposure and HLA in healthy donors (TCRdb year 2017). Background on the whole study: According to an earlier analysis of 550 to 700 of the donors, roughly 180 million T cells yielded 100 million or so unique TCR beta sequences and approximately 280 Gb of sequence data. About 280 gigabases of sequencing data and around 90 million unique TCR sequences made up an early release that covered 500 to 700 HLA-typed donors. Of the 300 to 500 genotyped donors, 65% to 90% were placed in the genetic ancestry cluster associated with self-reported Caucasian donors. The aim of the study was to test whether cataloging public T cell receptors could identify signatures of past pathogen exposure. Using immunosequencing, the study profiled T cell repertoires from fewer than 850 subjects and related those repertoires to cytomegalovirus serostatus. A separate validation cohort of 100 to 150 different subjects was used in addition to the approximately 700-subject first cohort. To predict cytomegalovirus infection status, the study brought together high-throughput TCR immunosequencing, statistical association of individual TCRs with disease status, and machine learning. A later analysis re-examined previously published TCR beta repertoires from more than 550 donors and added high-resolution HLA genotyping to investigate patterns of TCR occurrence. Rather than using new phenotypic data, the later analysis identified candidate immune exposures from TCR beta sequences and from how often those sequences occurred across donors. An earlier analysis of several hundred of the donors applied high-throughput TCR beta sequencing to assess whether each TCR beta V gene segment acted as functional or pseudogenic. Alongside the repertoire data, information on donor age, sex, ethnicity and CMV serostatus was compiled. In a later genetic analysis, genome-wide SNP genotypes for about three fifths of the roughly 670 donors were used, and that subset was treated as a discovery cohort. All discovery cohort repertoires had been generated using a single sequencing platform. Both class I and class II loci were covered by HLA typing, at four-digit resolution. The number of typed donors differed by locus: roughly 620-640 for A, B, C, DRB1 and DQB1; approximately 540 for DQA1; some 590 for DPA1; and some 430 for DPB1. Roughly five DR-DQ haplotypes were handled as single units for association and clustering because linkage in the cohort was strong. Among a few hundred genotyped donors of the cohort, an average of approximately 240,000 unique TCR beta nucleotide sequences were sequenced per donor, approximately 20% of them non-productive. Paper-wide results and their limitations: The classifier was reported to diagnose cytomegalovirus status with high specificity and sensitivity in both the original cohort and the validation cohort. A further reported finding was that TCR beta sequences accurately predicted the HLA-A and HLA-B alleles for most subjects in the first cohort. According to a later genetic analysis, donors in an Asian-associated ancestry cluster had fewer N-insertions in productive TCRs than the roughly 700-donor mean. Sequencing depth was assumed to be roughly uniform across donors in the presence/absence analyses, though that assumption may not hold. Because HLA typing was missing for some donors at each locus, association tests included only the typed subset. For the cohort, immune exposure information was limited to CMV serostatus. The authors suggested that the approach could potentially be extended to other disease states and immunological phenotypes. The study gave a list of about 170 TCR beta chains associated with cytomegalovirus. The sequencing pipeline was judged likely to have produced a cluster of highly shared sequence variants as a technical artifact. A later analysis associated around 16,000 TCR beta sequences with specific HLA alleles at a false discovery rate of 0.05. In a later analysis, several top co-occurrence clusters were reported to appear linked to parvovirus B19, influenza, CMV and Epstein-Barr virus. Only TCR beta chains were sequenced in this cohort, and the absence of alpha or paired-chain data limited detectable features. Because counts were too low, roughly 17 rarely observed V segments, including chromosome 9 orphons, were left out of the earlier analysis of 587 of the donors. A later genetic analysis associated a missense DCLRE1C variant with V-gene and J-gene trimming of TCR beta chains, and an independent cohort replicated the association. Assigning TCR associations to individual alleles was difficult when HLA alleles, especially DR and DQ, strongly co-occurred. Three of the identified cytomegalovirus-associated TCR beta chains were confirmed in vitro to be specific for cytomegalovirus antigens. In an earlier analysis of a few hundred of the donors, most TCR beta V segments were observed in productive rearrangements about 87% or about 30% of the time, broadly matching IMGT annotations. A later analysis found that most CMV-associated TCR beta chains appeared HLA-restricted, with HLA associations seemingly driven largely by CMV exposure. In a later analysis, HLA-associated TCR beta chains showed more clonal expansion and lower generation probabilities than non-associated chains that were equally common. Most TCR sequences were seen in very few donors, while some public TCRs were found in many individuals. According to a later analysis, TCR association rates differed among HLA loci, with DRB1 alleles showing the most associated TCRs and HLA-C alleles showing the fewest. Linkage disequilibrium might explain the correlated functional status among segregating V segments, but an unknown experimental factor could not be ruled out.

The cohort consisted of 666 healthy bone marrow donors. At the time of sampling, all cohort members were nominally healthy, though unrecorded immune exposures were likely present. The donor was CMV seronegative and belonged to the group of 350 to 400 seronegative cohort members. A peripheral blood sample was collected from each donor, and TCR beta sequencing was performed on peripheral blood mononuclear cells. Genomic DNA extraction from the blood cell samples was performed with the Qiagen DNeasy Blood Extraction Kit. Sequencing input: PBMCs. This clonotype originated in a male donor in good health and CMV-seronegative.

The CDR3 protein is CASSRSPSSGSLNTQYF. The DNA sequence is as follows: TGTGCCAGCAGCCGGTCCCCCTCCAGCGGCTCGTTAAATACGCAGTATTTT. The chain employs TRBV27 and TRBJ2-3; the D gene is possibly TRBD2, with 5 bases matching. CDR1 and CDR2, looked up from the germline V gene (reference sequence), are MNHEY and SMNVEV. Measured from the cysteine to the phenylalanine, the CDR3 is 17 residues long. Only the CDR3 portion is preserved as DNA: 51 bases, with reading frame beginning at the first base. V is cut by 6 bases and J by 7 bases, and the space between the germline ends is 26 bases.